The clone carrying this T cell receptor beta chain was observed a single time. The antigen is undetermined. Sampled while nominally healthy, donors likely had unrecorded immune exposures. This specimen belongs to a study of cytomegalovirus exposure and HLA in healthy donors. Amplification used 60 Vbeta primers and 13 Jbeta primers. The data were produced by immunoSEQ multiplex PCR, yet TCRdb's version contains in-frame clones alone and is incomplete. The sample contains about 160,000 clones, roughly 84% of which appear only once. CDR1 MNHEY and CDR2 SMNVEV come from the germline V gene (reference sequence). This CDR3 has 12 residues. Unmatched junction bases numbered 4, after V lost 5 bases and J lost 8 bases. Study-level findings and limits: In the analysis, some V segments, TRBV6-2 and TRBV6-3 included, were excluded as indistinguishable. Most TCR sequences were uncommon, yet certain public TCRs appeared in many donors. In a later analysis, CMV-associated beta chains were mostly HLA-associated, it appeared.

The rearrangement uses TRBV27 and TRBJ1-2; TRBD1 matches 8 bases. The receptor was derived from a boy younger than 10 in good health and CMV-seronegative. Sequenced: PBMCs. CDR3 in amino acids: CASSDRGRGYTF. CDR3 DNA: TGTGCCAGCAGTGACAGGGGTCGAGGCTACACCTTC.